This TCR beta chain was recorded in a study of CD8+CD57+ T cells in acquired aplastic anemia. In the study overall: Yields of DNA that came from sorted CD4+ and CD8+ cells averaged roughly 3.3 ug. The study obtained 11 million or so reads on average for CD4+ cells from healthy donors.

General observations from the study: No significant patient-versus-control difference appeared in CD8+ Simpson's diversity.

Comment on this clonotype: Its antigen is still unknown.

V was pared by 3 bases and J by 5 bases, with 7 bases of the junction left unmatched. There are 15 residues in the CDR3. Germline CDR1 is SGHTA and CDR2 is FQGTGA. TCR beta VDJ combinations and CDR3 sequences were profiled from genomic DNA. TCRdb independently ran MiXCR on the reads; one entry per CDR3 protein. The profile shows under 200,000 distinct CDR3 sequences, 55% to 70% of them singletons. The TCR comes from a human donor in good health. The chain recombines TRBV7-3 with TRBJ2-5, with TRBD2 identical over 9 bases. Sequences were obtained from sorted CD4+, CD8+, or CD8+CD57+ T cells (not recorded which) from PBMCs. The CDR3 nucleotides read TGTGCCAGCAGCTTCGGCGGGAGGGCCTCGGAGACCCAGTACTTC. Residues: CASSFGGRASETQYF.